These 15 T cell receptor beta chains share one sample of origin, sequenced in a study of immune characterization of retroperitoneal liposarcoma. Each CDR3 protein is one row after TCRdb ran MiXCR on the PCR reads. The data hold 3,000 or so distinct CDR3 sequences, with about 46% observed a single time. The specimen was tumor tissue. The source is a male donor with retroperitoneal liposarcoma.

The chain is built from TRBV6-1 and TRBJ2-2; D is possibly TRBD1 (6 bases). Germline V gives CDR1 MNHNS, CDR2 SASEGT. The CDR3 sequence is 14 residues long. V was cut by 6 bases and J by 6 bases, with 14 bases left in between. The CDR3 loop is CASSSYRDAGELFF. DNA of the CDR3: TGTGCCAGCAGCTCCTACAGGGATGCCGGGGAGCTGTTTTTT.

The chain has TRBV6-1 and TRBJ2-1; 8 bases are shared with TRBD1. The V and J ends lost 8 bases and 13 bases, in that order; junction bases with no gene match: 16. Germline CDR1 MNHNS, CDR2 SASEGT. The CDR3 is 14 amino acids. The CDR3 loop is CASQSGQGKNIQFF. The CDR3 DNA follows: TGTGCCAGCCAATCTGGACAGGGCAAAAACATTCAGTTCTTC.

The chain carries TRBV6-8 and TRBJ2-1, with 8 bases aligning to TRBD2. V lost 4 bases and J lost 4; bases outside the gene matches: 6. Germline V gene lookup returns CDR1 MNHGY and CDR2 SAAAGT. This CDR3 comprises 15 residues. The CDR3 coding sequence is TGTGCCAGCAGTTCCCCGACTAGCGATTACAATGAGCAGTTCTTC. Translation: CASSSPTSDYNEQFF.

This clonotype has more than one count but fewer than ten. The chain employs TRBV6-1 and TRBJ2-1; TRBD1 agrees at 8 bases. The CDR3 totals 16 residues. V lost 6 bases to trimming and J lost 1 base; unmatched junction nucleotides: 8. Germline V gives CDR1 MNHNS, CDR2 SASEGT. CDR3 sequence (DNA): TGTGCCAGCAGCATTCAGGGGGCGGGGTCCTACAATGAGCAGTTCTTC. It specifies CASSIQGAGSYNEQFF.

J is TRBJ1-4 and V is TRBV6-1, with D tentatively TRBD1 (6 bases). V gave up 5 bases and J gave up 7 bases, with 20 bases separating them. The CDR3 has 16 residues. CDR1 and CDR2 (germline): MNHNS, SASEGT. CDR3 amino acids: CASSQPPGAVAEKLFF. CDR3 nucleotide sequence: TGTGCCAGCAGTCAACCCCCGGGGGCGGTAGCTGAAAAACTGTTTTTT.

V gene TRBV6-1 combines with J gene TRBJ2-2, with 7 bases identical to TRBD1. Unmatched junction bases numbered 8, after V lost 1 base and J lost 6 bases. The CDR3 is 16 amino acids. Germline lookup yields CDR1 MNHNS and CDR2 SASEGT. CDR3 amino acids: CASSEVRGLGAGELFF. The CDR3 DNA reads as TGTGCCAGCAGTGAAGTGAGGGGGCTCGGGGCCGGGGAGCTGTTTTTT.

This clonotype occurred a few times. The V call is TRBV7-8, the J call TRBJ2-3; D remains unclear. The tail of the sequence fits TRBJ2-1 better, so the J call may be wrong. The CDR3 length is 16 residues. Looked up from germline, CDR1 is SGHVS and CDR2 is FQNEAQ. The CDR3 spells CASSPEVINRGETQFF. CDR3 bases: TGTGCCAGCAGCCCAGAGGTTATCAACAGAGGAGAGACCCAGTTCTTC.

The table lists this clonotype with a few counts. CDR3: CASSYVAGAVNNEQFF. In nucleotides, the CDR3 is TGTGCCAGCAGCTATGTAGCGGGAGCTGTCAACAATGAGCAGTTCTTC. The rearrangement uses TRBV5-4 and TRBJ2-1; 9 bases line up with TRBD2. CDR1 is SGHNT, CDR2 YYREEE, per germline (reference sequence). V trimming: 3 bases; J trimming: 5 bases; junction bases outside the gene matches: 9. This CDR3 has 16 residues.

DNA for the CDR3: TGCGCCAGCAGCTTGGGACAGTACACAGATACGCAGTATTTT. Its protein is CASSLGQYTDTQYF. This sequence joins TRBV5-1 and TRBJ2-3, with TRBD1 as a possible D gene (5 bases). The CDR3 length is 14 residues. Germline assignment: CDR1 SGHRS and CDR2 YFSETQ. The V end lost 0 bases, the J end lost 2 bases, and 7 bases lay between the germline ends.

J is TRBJ2-3 and V is TRBV7-6; D remains unclear. The CDR3 has 14 residues. Per the germline V gene, CDR1 is SGHVS and CDR2 is FNYEAQ. The V and J ends lost 3 bases and 0 bases respectively, with 7 bases between them. CDR3 sequence (DNA): TGTGCCAGCAGCTTCTACAGTAGCACAGATACGCAGTATTTT. This codes for CASSFYSSTDTQYF.

The gene calls are TRBV19 and TRBJ2-5, with a possible D match to TRBD2 (6 bases). There are 13 residues in the CDR3. Germline assignment: CDR1 LNHDA and CDR2 SQIVND (reference sequence). V was shortened by 4 bases and J by 11 bases, with 17 bases between the two germline ends. The CDR3 loop reads CASSRSGTGEQYF. The CDR3 DNA sequence: TGTGCCAGTAGTAGGTCAGGAACGGGGGAGCAGTACTTC.

This chain uses TRBV6-6 with TRBJ2-3; 7 bases agree with TRBD2. V lost 0 bases to trimming and J lost 3 bases; unmatched junction nucleotides: 9. CDR1 and CDR2 from the germline V gene are MNHNY and SVGAGI (reference sequence). The CDR3 runs to 17 residues. In DNA form, the CDR3 reads TGTGCCAGCAGTTACTCGAAGGCTAGCGGTCCTACAGATACGCAGTATTTT. Protein sequence: CASSYSKASGPTDTQYF.

The chain joins TRBV27 to TRBJ2-5, with 11 bases aligning to TRBD2. Germline CDR1 and CDR2: MNHEY and SMNVEV (reference sequence). This CDR3 spans 13 amino acids. After removal of 9 bases from V and 13 bases from J, the junction contained 13 bases not matched to a gene. DNA of the CDR3: TGTGCCAGTACCGGGACTAGCGGACTTTTAATGTACTTC. It is translated as CASTGTSGLLMYF.

In this sample, this clonotype turned up once. This chain uses TRBV6-1 with TRBJ2-6; possible D gene TRBD1, 5 bases. The CDR3 has 13 amino acids. Between the trimmed V and J ends, which lost 11 bases and 2 bases, there was a span of 10 bases. CDR1 is MNHNS and CDR2 is SASEGT in the germline V gene. CDR3 region: CASREAGANVLTF. CDR3 nucleotide sequence: TGTGCCTCCAGGGAAGCTGGGGCCAACGTCCTGACTTTC.

V and J are TRBV11-2 and TRBJ2-2; possibly TRBD1 for D (6 bases). Trimming shortened V by 2 bases and J by 5 bases, and 12 bases separated the two germline ends. Germline CDR1 reads SGHAT; CDR2 reads FQNNGV. This CDR3 has 15 residues. CDR3: CASSLSRGVTGELFF. Written as DNA, the CDR3 is TGTGCCAGCAGCTTATCCAGGGGAGTGACCGGGGAGCTGTTTTTT. Supplemented by reference TRBV11-2 and TRBJ2-2, the full variable domain reads EAGVAQSPRYKIIEKRQSVAFWCNPISGHATLYWYQQILGQGPKLLIQFQNNGVVDDSQLPKDRFSAERLKGVDSTLKIQPAKLEDSAVYLCASSLSRGVTGELFFGEGSRLTVL.